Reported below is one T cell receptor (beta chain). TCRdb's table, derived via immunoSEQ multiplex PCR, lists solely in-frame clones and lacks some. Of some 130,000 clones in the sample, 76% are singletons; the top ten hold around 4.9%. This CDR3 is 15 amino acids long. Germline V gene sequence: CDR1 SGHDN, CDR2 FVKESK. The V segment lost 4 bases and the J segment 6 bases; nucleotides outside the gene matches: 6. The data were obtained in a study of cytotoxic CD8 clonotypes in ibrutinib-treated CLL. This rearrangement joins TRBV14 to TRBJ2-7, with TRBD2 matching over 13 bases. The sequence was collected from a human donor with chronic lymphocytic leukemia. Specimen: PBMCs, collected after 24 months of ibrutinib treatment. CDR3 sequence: CASSRTSGGGSEQYF. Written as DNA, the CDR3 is TGTGCCAGCAGCCGAACTAGCGGGGGGGGTTCCGAGCAGTACTTC. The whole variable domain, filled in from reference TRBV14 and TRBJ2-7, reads EAGVTQFPSHSVIEKGQTVTLRCDPISGHDNLYWYRRVMGKEIKFLLHFVKESKQDESGMPNNRFLAERTGGTYSTLKVQPAELEDSGVYFCASSRTSGGGSEQYFGPGTRLTVT.